This T cell receptor (beta chain) originates from a study of blood T cells in healthy people across ages. Combining a sample-barcoded 5' primer with a J-beta primer mix, a second PCR ran for roughly 6 to 12 cycles. Each TCR beta cDNA got a 12-nucleotide random molecular identifier. Via MiXCR, TCRdb re-called the 5' RACE reads, giving one row per CDR3 protein. The sample comprises under 850,000 distinct CDR3 sequences, roughly 40% of which are singletons, and over 10% rests with the top ten. J was trimmed by 13 bases and V by 2 bases; bases with no gene match: 11. The CDR3 is 15 residues long. CDR1 is MNHEY, CDR2 SVGEGT, per germline. Points from the study as a whole: Without sorted subsets, naive and antigen-experienced compartments could not be conclusively compared.

A word on this clonotype: Its target is unknown.

Sequenced: blood. The V call is TRBV6-2 or TRBV6-3, the J call TRBJ2-1; 10 bases match TRBD2. This TCR was sampled from a man younger than 30 in good health. The CDR3 spells CASSYGPTSGDFQFF. The CDR3 DNA reads TGTGCCAGCAGTTACGGCCCAACTAGCGGGGATTTCCAGTTCTTC.